Below are 25 T cell receptor beta chains sequenced from a single sample in a study of beta chain features in type 1 diabetes. The sequenced template was cDNA made from the entire isolated RNA. The repertoire was sequenced with immunoSEQ multiplex PCR; TCRdb's copy has only in-frame clones and lacks some. In the table there are under 400,000 clones, about 19% of which are singletons. Sequencing used naive CD4+ T cells from blood. Every receptor here comes from a woman aged 18-30 years in good health.

The chain employs TRBV19 and TRBJ2-2, with 10 bases lining up with TRBD1. This CDR3 has 13 residues. With 6 bases clipped from V and 8 bases from J, the junction kept 3 bases outside the gene matches. Per the germline V gene, CDR1 is LNHDA and CDR2 is SQIVND (reference sequence). The chain's CDR3 is CASRDRGSGELFF. In DNA, the CDR3 is TGTGCCAGTAGGGACAGGGGGTCGGGGGAGCTGTTTTTT.

There are a few counts of this clone. This rearrangement joins TRBV6-5 to TRBJ1-1; D gene uncertain. From germline, CDR1 is MNHEY and CDR2 SVGAGI. V dropped 6 bases and J dropped 0 bases, with 14 bases sitting between them. This CDR3 spans 15 amino acids. The CDR3 region is CASSSPTTVNTEAFF. For the CDR3, the DNA is TGTGCCAGCAGCTCACCGACCACAGTGAACACTGAAGCTTTCTTT.

This clone showed up just a few times. This sequence joins TRBV9 and TRBJ2-3; TRBD2 agrees at 7 bases. The CDR3 spans 16 residues. With 0 bases clipped from V and 1 base from J, the junction kept 5 bases outside the gene matches. CDR1 is SGDLS, CDR2 YYNGEE, per germline. The CDR3: CASSVAGGRGTDTQYF. CDR3 coding DNA: TGTGCCAGCAGCGTAGCAGGCGGGAGAGGCACAGATACGCAGTATTTT.

This clone was counted a few times. This chain uses TRBV10-3 with TRBJ2-5; TRBD2 might be the D (6 bases). From germline, CDR1 is ENHRY and CDR2 SYGVKD. CDR3 length: 12 residues. V was pared by 4 bases and J by 3 bases, with 6 bases between. The CDR3 spells CAISAGEETQYF. The CDR3 DNA follows: TGTGCCATCAGTGCGGGAGAAGAGACCCAGTACTTC.

This clone was observed a few times. Other DNA sequences in the same sample also yield this CDR3. The chain employs TRBV5-1 and TRBJ1-2, with a tentative D call TRBD1 (5 bases). Germline-derived CDR1 and CDR2 are SGHRS and YFSETQ. V lost 0 bases, J lost 3 bases, and 9 bases lay in between. This CDR3 region has 14 residues. Written as DNA, the CDR3 is TGCGCCAGCAGCTTGGGCGGAGGGGACTATGGCTACACCTTC. Its translation: CASSLGGGDYGYTF.

The chain combines TRBV6-6 with TRBJ1-2, with TRBD1 matching over 10 bases. Germline V gives CDR1 MNHNY, CDR2 SVGAGI (reference sequence). V dropped 5 bases and J dropped 14; count of bases not matched to a gene: 11. The CDR3 has 13 amino acids. This chain's CDR3 is CASSASGTGDETF. CDR3 DNA sequence: TGTGCCAGCAGTGCGTCCGGGACAGGGGACGAGACCTTC.

This clone appeared a few times. This chain connects TRBV7-9 to TRBJ1-2, with 7 bases lining up with TRBD1. In germline, CDR1 is SEHNR, CDR2 FQNEAQ (reference sequence). This CDR3 is built from 11 residues. V was pared by 5 bases and J by 9 bases, with 3 bases of the junction left unmatched. The CDR3 coding sequence is TGTGCCAGCAGCGAACAGGGGAGCTACACCTTC. It specifies CASSEQGSYTF. Full variable domain (missing parts from reference TRBV7-9 and TRBJ1-2): DTGVSQNPRHKITKRGQNVTFRCDPISEHNRLYWYRQTLGQGPEFLTYFQNEAQLEKSRLLSDRFSAERPKGSFSTLEIQRTEQGDSAMYLCASSEQGSYTFGSGTRLTVV.

This clone occurred a few times. J is TRBJ2-7 and V is TRBV7-9, with D maybe TRBD1 (5 bases). V was cut by 6 bases and J by 4 bases, with 10 bases left in between. The germline V gene encodes CDR1 SEHNR and CDR2 FQNEAQ (reference sequence). This CDR3 has 12 residues. The CDR3 DNA follows: TGTGCCAGCAGTGGACACCGATACGAGCAGTACTTC. Translating gives CASSGHRYEQYF.

The V gene is TRBV15, the J gene TRBJ1-2; D call uncertain. With 0 bases removed from V and 4 bases from J, the gap between germline ends came to 6 bases. In germline, CDR1 is LNHNV, CDR2 YYDKDF (reference sequence). The CDR3 sequence is 13 residues long. The CDR3 is CATSRDYGYGYTF. In nucleotides, the CDR3 is TGTGCCACCAGCAGAGATTACGGCTATGGCTACACCTTC.

The chain recombines TRBV7-6 with TRBJ2-1; TRBD2 agrees at 11 bases. Germline CDR1 reads SGHVS; CDR2 reads FNYEAQ. The J segment lost 15 bases and the V segment lost 5 bases, leaving 9 bases of the junction unmatched. This CDR3 region has 13 residues. CDR3 sequence: CASSTTSGTPPFF. In DNA, the CDR3 is TGTGCCAGCAGCACGACTAGCGGGACGCCCCCGTTCTTC.

A remark on this clone: A read error may produce the germline difference seen at one junction end. CDR3 residues: CASILSRTVTGNTIYF. DNA of the CDR3: TGTGCCAGCATCTTAAGTCGGACAGTGACTGGAAACACCATATATTTT. This chain connects TRBV7-2 to TRBJ1-3; TRBD1 might be the D (6 bases). The CDR3 covers 16 residues. Per germline, CDR1 SGHTA and CDR2 FQGNSA.

This chain links TRBV7-9 with TRBJ2-2, with 9 bases identical to TRBD2. Trimming took 8 bases from V and 2 from J; bases not matched to a gene: 9. The CDR3 spans 16 residues. CDR1 and CDR2 from the germline V gene are SEHNR and FQNEAQ (reference sequence). In nucleotides, the CDR3 is TGTGCCAGCCCTCTTAGCGGGGGCCTTAACACCGGGGAGCTGTTTTTT. The encoded protein is CASPLSGGLNTGELFF.

The chain couples TRBV30 to TRBJ2-7; 13 bases align to TRBD2. V trimming: 1 base; J trimming: 9 bases; junction bases outside the gene matches: 6. The CDR3 spans 14 residues. Germline V gene data show CDR1 as GTSNPN and CDR2 as SVGIG (reference sequence). The CDR3 is CAWSGLAGGLGQYF. The CDR3 DNA follows: TGTGCCTGGAGTGGACTAGCGGGGGGCCTCGGGCAGTACTTC.

V usage is TRBV10-3 and J usage is TRBJ2-1; D is possibly TRBD2 (5 bases). The CDR3 totals 13 residues. The V gene's germline CDR1 is ENHRY and CDR2 SYGVKD. V was cut by 0 bases and J by 10 bases, with 10 bases left in between. In DNA, the CDR3 is TGTGCCATCAGTGAGTCAGTAGGGAGAGAGCAGTTCTTC. It yields the protein CAISESVGREQFF.

This chain connects TRBV19 to TRBJ2-1; tentative D call: TRBD2 (6 bases). V was trimmed by 5 bases and J by 0 bases, leaving 11 bases between them. Germline V gene sequence: CDR1 LNHDA, CDR2 SQIVND (reference sequence). The CDR3 is 15 residues long. DNA for the CDR3: TGTGCCAGTAGTCTAGCGTTGAGCTCCTACAATGAGCAGTTCTTC. Protein: CASSLALSSYNEQFF.

This clone was picked up a small number of times. This sequence joins TRBV19 and TRBJ1-1; TRBD1 aligns across 7 bases. The V gene end was trimmed by 7 bases and the J gene end by 1 base; junction bases not matched to a gene: 6. Per the germline V gene, CDR1 is LNHDA and CDR2 is SQIVND (reference sequence). This CDR3 region has 14 residues. The CDR3 here is CASTPTGKNTEAFF. CDR3 sequence (DNA): TGTGCCAGTACCCCGACAGGGAAGAACACTGAAGCTTTCTTT.

This clone was seen more than once but under ten times. The chain recombines TRBV5-6 with TRBJ2-2, with TRBD1 identical over 7 bases. The germline CDR1 and CDR2 sequences are SGHDT and YYEEEE. This CDR3 comprises 15 residues. Unmatched junction bases numbered 3, after V lost 2 bases and J lost 2 bases. CDR3 sequence reads: CASSFGTANTGELFF. DNA of the CDR3: TGTGCCAGCAGCTTCGGGACAGCTAACACCGGGGAGCTGTTTTTT.

CDR3 DNA sequence: TGTGCCAGCGGCAGTTACACAGATACGCAGTATTTT. Amino acid sequence: CASGSYTDTQYF. The J gene is TRBJ2-3, the V gene TRBV7-9; D is unclear. Trimming shortened V by 8 bases and J by 2 bases, and 8 bases separated the two germline ends. This CDR3 spans 12 amino acids. In germline, CDR1 is SEHNR, CDR2 FQNEAQ (reference sequence). Variable domain in full (rest from reference TRBV7-9 and TRBJ2-3): DTGVSQNPRHKITKRGQNVTFRCDPISEHNRLYWYRQTLGQGPEFLTYFQNEAQLEKSRLLSDRFSAERPKGSFSTLEIQRTEQGDSAMYLCASGSYTDTQYFGPGTRLTVL.

This clone has a handful of counts. The chain links TRBV7-9 to TRBJ2-1; TRBD1 might be the D (6 bases). The CDR3 spans 14 residues. V dropped 5 bases and J dropped 1 base, with 9 bases sitting between them. CDR1 SEHNR and CDR2 FQNEAQ come from the germline V gene (reference sequence). The CDR3 DNA is TGTGCCAGCAGCACAGGGTTTTCCTACAATGAGCAGTTCTTC. This sequence encodes CASSTGFSYNEQFF.

This clone was seen more than once but under ten times. The chain is built from TRBV7-9 and TRBJ2-3; D might be TRBD1 (5 bases). This CDR3 has 12 amino acids. CDR1 SEHNR and CDR2 FQNEAQ come from the germline V gene (reference sequence). Trimming took 5 bases from V and 4 from J, leaving 7 bases between them. As DNA, the CDR3 is TGTGCCAGCAGCGGGGCGGCAGATACGCAGTATTTT. Protein sequence: CASSGAADTQYF. Drawing the rest from reference TRBV7-9 and TRBJ2-3, the complete variable domain is DTGVSQNPRHKITKRGQNVTFRCDPISEHNRLYWYRQTLGQGPEFLTYFQNEAQLEKSRLLSDRFSAERPKGSFSTLEIQRTEQGDSAMYLCASSGAADTQYFGPGTRLTVL.

The CDR3 sequence is CASSLVGGAKNIQYF. CDR3 DNA: TGCGCCAGCAGCTTGGTAGGAGGAGCCAAAAACATTCAGTACTTC. The rearrangement uses TRBV5-1 and TRBJ2-4, with a possible D match to TRBD2 (5 bases). CDR1 is SGHRS, CDR2 YFSETQ, per germline. V lost 0 bases to trimming and J lost 0 bases, with 7 bases between them. The CDR3 length is 15 residues.

The chain carries TRBV30 and TRBJ2-3; possibly TRBD1 for D (5 bases). This CDR3 is built from 14 residues. V was trimmed by 2 bases and J by 4 bases, leaving 13 bases between them. CDR1 and CDR2 from the germline V gene are GTSNPN and SVGIG (reference sequence). This CDR3 is CAWSSAGFADTQYF. The CDR3 bases are TGTGCCTGGAGTTCCGCAGGGTTTGCAGATACGCAGTATTTT.

This clone showed up just a few times. The chain has TRBV29-1 and TRBJ2-6; D is possibly TRBD1 (6 bases). CDR3 length: 16 residues. Trimming cost V 4 bases and J 0 bases, with 13 bases left between them. The germline V gene encodes CDR1 SQVTM and CDR2 ANQGSEA. The CDR3 sequence: CSVGGRGHSGANVLTF. The CDR3 region has the DNA TGCAGCGTTGGCGGACGGGGACACTCTGGGGCCAACGTCCTGACTTTC. Full variable domain (missing parts from reference TRBV29-1 and TRBJ2-6): SAVISQKPSRDICQRGTSLTIQCQVDSQVTMMFWYRQQPGQSLTLIATANQGSEATYESGFVIDKFPISRPNLTFSTLTVSNMSPEDSSIYLCSVGGRGHSGANVLTFGAGSRLTVL.

This clone appeared a few times. The chain uses TRBV6-6 and TRBJ2-7, with D perhaps matching TRBD1 (6 bases). Trimming cost V 11 bases and J 0 bases, with 14 bases left between them. CDR1 is MNHNY, CDR2 SVGAGI, per germline (reference sequence). The CDR3 runs to 13 residues. CDR3 residues: CASLRGSSYEQYF. CDR3 coding DNA: TGTGCCTCCCTGAGGGGGAGCTCCTACGAGCAGTACTTC.

This clone was observed a handful of times. The chain employs TRBV15 and TRBJ2-2; 7 positions match TRBD1. This CDR3 comprises 14 residues. V shed 4 bases, J shed 5 bases, and the junction held 4 bases outside the gene matches. The germline V gene has CDR1 LNHNV and CDR2 YYDKDF (reference sequence). CDR3 sequence: CATSKATGTGELFF. The CDR3 DNA sequence: TGTGCCACCAGCAAAGCGACAGGGACCGGGGAGCTGTTTTTT.